These 14 T cell receptor beta chains came from one sample sequenced in a study of pediatric ulcerative colitis. Produced via immunoSEQ multiplex PCR; TCRdb's table is partial and in-frame only. The sample lists 30,000 to 45,000 clones; less than 85% were seen once. The sample comprised blood. The receptors were sampled from a girl aged 10 to 17 with moderate ulcerative colitis.

This clone was picked up a small number of times. The J gene is TRBJ1-2, the V gene TRBV30, with no clear D. The CDR3 totals 12 residues. Per germline, CDR1 GTSNPN and CDR2 SVGIG (reference sequence). The V end lost 2 bases, the J end lost 4 bases, and 8 bases lay between the germline ends. CDR3 region: CAWSKGSYGYTF. The DNA of the CDR3 is TGTGCCTGGAGTAAAGGGTCCTATGGCTACACCTTC.

The chain uses TRBV30 and TRBJ2-7, with 7 bases aligning to TRBD1. Losses at the gene ends were 3 bases for V and 1 base for J; bases not matched to a gene: 15. The CDR3 is 17 amino acids. Germline V gene sequence: CDR1 GTSNPN, CDR2 SVGIG (reference sequence). CDR3 residues: CAWSRDLPGTVSYEQYF. As DNA, the CDR3 is TGTGCCTGGAGCCGTGACCTTCCCGGGACAGTTTCCTACGAGCAGTACTTC. Together with reference TRBV30 and TRBJ2-7, the CDR3 gives the full variable domain: SQTIHQWPATLVQPVGSPLSLECTVEGTSNPNLYWYRQAAGRGLQLLFYSVGIGQISSEVPQNLSASRPQDRQFILSSKKLLLSDSGFYLCAWSRDLPGTVSYEQYFGPGTRLTVT.

V is TRBV7-9 and J is TRBJ1-5; 7 nucleotides line up with TRBD1. The J segment lost 3 bases and the V segment lost 5 bases, leaving 7 bases of the junction unmatched. The CDR3 consists of 15 residues. CDR1 is SEHNR and CDR2 is FQNEAQ in the germline V gene (reference sequence). DNA of the CDR3: TGTGCCAGCAGCCCAGACAGGGAGGACAATCAGCCCCAGCATTTT. Its translation: CASSPDREDNQPQHF.

The chain combines TRBV27 with TRBJ2-5; 10 nucleotides agree with TRBD2. The CDR3 is 13 residues long. The junction had 4 bases not matched to a gene; V was cut back by 7 bases and J by 5 bases. Germline CDR1 and CDR2: MNHEY and SMNVEV (reference sequence). The CDR3 loop is CASKLAGSETQYF. The DNA of the CDR3 is TGTGCCAGCAAACTAGCGGGAAGTGAGACCCAGTACTTC.

This chain connects TRBV28 to TRBJ2-6; a possible D gene is TRBD2 (5 bases). The germline V gene has CDR1 MDHEN and CDR2 SYDVKM. The V end was cut by 10 bases, the J end by 0 bases, with 16 bases between. This CDR3 contains 16 residues. CDR3 nucleotides: TGTGCCACCGGACGGGGAGTTATCTCTGGGGCCAACGTCCTGACTTTC. Translation gives CATGRGVISGANVLTF.

The chain couples TRBV2 to TRBJ2-5, with 15 bases fitting TRBD2. Germline CDR1 and CDR2: SNHLY and FYNNEI. V lost 4 bases to trimming and J lost 4 bases; unmatched junction nucleotides: 7. The CDR3 spans 17 residues. CDR3 coding DNA: TGTGCCAGCAGTGGCCGGACTAGCGGGAGGGCCGCAGAGACCCAGTACTTC. This gives the protein CASSGRTSGRAAETQYF.

This clone appeared a few times. This chain links TRBV30 with TRBJ2-7, with 10 positions matching TRBD1. The CDR3 is 13 amino acids. CDR1 is GTSNPN and CDR2 is SVGIG in the germline V gene (reference sequence). Trimming cost V 1 base and J 5 bases; bases outside gene matches: 2. In nucleotides, the CDR3 is TGTGCCTGGAGTGGGGACAGGGGCCACGAGCAGTACTTC. Encoded protein: CAWSGDRGHEQYF.

The chain recombines TRBV11-2 with TRBJ2-7; D is unclear. The V gene's germline CDR1 is SGHAT and CDR2 FQNNGV. The CDR3 is 10 residues long. V lost 4 bases and J 6 bases, leaving 4 bases between the germline ends. CDR3 coding DNA: TGTGCCAGCAGCTCCAGCGAGCAGTACTTC. Protein: CASSSSEQYF.

Notes on this clone: The germline gene is not matched at one end of the junction; a read error may be the cause. The CDR3 DNA reads as TGTGCCCTCAGCGGGAGAGGAGATGGTGAGCAGTTCTTC. It specifies CALSGRGDGEQFF. V is TRBV10-3 and J is TRBJ2-1; 8 bases are a match to TRBD2. This CDR3 region has 13 residues. CDR1 and CDR2 (germline): ENHRY, SYGVKD.

The V and J genes are TRBV25-1 and TRBJ2-2, with 12 nucleotides matching TRBD1. With 4 bases clipped from V and 7 bases from J, the junction kept 7 bases outside the gene matches. CDR1 is MGHDK, CDR2 SYGVNS, per germline. There are 16 residues in the CDR3. The CDR3 DNA reads as TGTGCCAGCAGTGGGGGACAGGGGGCAGGTGGCGGGGAGCTGTTTTTT. Residues: CASSGGQGAGGGELFF. Full variable domain (remainder filled in from reference TRBV25-1 and TRBJ2-2): EADIYQTPRYLVIGTGKKITLECSQTMGHDKMYWYQQDPGMELHLIHYSYGVNSTEKGDLSSESTVSRIRTEHFPLTLESARPSHTSQYLCASSGGQGAGGGELFFGEGSRLTVL.

This chain links TRBV2 with TRBJ2-1, with D possibly being TRBD2 (5 bases). Trimming took off 9 bases at V and 9 bases at J, with 21 bases between the two ends. In germline, CDR1 is SNHLY, CDR2 FYNNEI. The CDR3 covers 14 residues. The CDR3 region has the DNA TGTGCCAGTTCAGACCCGAGGGATGTGCGTGAGCAGTTCTTC. This encodes CASSDPRDVREQFF.

This clone was seen just once. V usage is TRBV19 and J usage is TRBJ1-3; TRBD1 agrees at 7 bases. CDR3 length: 15 residues. Germline CDR1 LNHDA, CDR2 SQIVND (reference sequence). Trimming at V came to 5 bases and at J to 0 bases, leaving 4 bases not matched to a gene. The CDR3 DNA sequence: TGTGCCAGTAGTGTCGACAGGGACTCTGGAAACACCATATATTTT. This sequence encodes CASSVDRDSGNTIYF.

The rearrangement joins TRBV5-1 to TRBJ2-1; 9 bases are shared with TRBD1. The CDR3 is 16 residues long. The germline CDR1 and CDR2 sequences are SGHRS and YFSETQ. V trimming: 1 base; J trimming: 7 bases; junction bases outside the gene matches: 9. The CDR3 sequence: CASSLMRGQGGNEQFF. In nucleotides, the CDR3 is TGCGCCAGCAGCTTGATGAGGGGACAGGGTGGAAATGAGCAGTTCTTC.

The V gene is TRBV7-9, the J gene TRBJ2-1, with D possibly matching TRBD2 (5 bases). CDR1 and CDR2 from the germline V gene are SEHNR and FQNEAQ (reference sequence). Trimming shortened V by 1 base and J by 6 bases, and 7 bases separated the two germline ends. This CDR3 has 13 amino acids. CDR3 loop: CASSLGTLNEQFF. The CDR3 nucleotides are TGTGCCAGCAGCTTAGGGACTCTCAATGAGCAGTTCTTC.